The clone carrying this T cell receptor beta chain turned up a few times. Trimming stripped 1 base from V and 0 bases from J, with 11 bases between. Germline V gives CDR1 LGHNA, CDR2 YNFKEQ. The length of the CDR3 is 16 residues. These data come from a study of T-cell reconstitution after alpha-beta-depleted transplantation in children. For TCRbeta, the library was prepared with unique molecular identifiers. TCRdb itself ran the PCR reads through MiXCR, one entry per CDR3 protein. The data hold about 440,000 distinct CDR3 sequences, with roughly two fifths observed a single time. This clonotype was sampled from a girl aged 2 to 10 with aplastic anemia, due to receive a stem cell transplant. The sequencing here drew on PBMCs, taken before TCRalphabeta/CD19-depleted stem cell transplant. The chain combines TRBV4-2 with TRBJ2-3; D may be TRBD2 (5 bases). The CDR3 reads CASSQAEAVSTDTQYF. The CDR3 region has the DNA TGTGCCAGCAGCCAAGCTGAAGCGGTTAGCACAGATACGCAGTATTTT.